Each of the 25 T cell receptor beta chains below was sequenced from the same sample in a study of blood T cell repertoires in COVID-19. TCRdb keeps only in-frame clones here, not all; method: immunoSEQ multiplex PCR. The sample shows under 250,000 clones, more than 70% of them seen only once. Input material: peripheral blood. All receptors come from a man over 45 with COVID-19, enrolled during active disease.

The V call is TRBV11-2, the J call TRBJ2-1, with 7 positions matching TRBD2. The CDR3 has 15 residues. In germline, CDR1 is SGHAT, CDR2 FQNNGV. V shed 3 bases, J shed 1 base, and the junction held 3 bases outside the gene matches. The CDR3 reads CASSLDGGSYNEQFF. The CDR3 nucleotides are TGTGCCAGCAGCTTGGACGGGGGGTCCTACAATGAGCAGTTCTTC.

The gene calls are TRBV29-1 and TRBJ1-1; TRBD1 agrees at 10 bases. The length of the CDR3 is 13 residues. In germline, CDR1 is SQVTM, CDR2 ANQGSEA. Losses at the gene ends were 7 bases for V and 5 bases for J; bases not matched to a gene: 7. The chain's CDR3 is CSARTGGKTEAFF. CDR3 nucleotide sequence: TGCAGCGCCCGGACAGGGGGGAAAACTGAAGCTTTCTTT.

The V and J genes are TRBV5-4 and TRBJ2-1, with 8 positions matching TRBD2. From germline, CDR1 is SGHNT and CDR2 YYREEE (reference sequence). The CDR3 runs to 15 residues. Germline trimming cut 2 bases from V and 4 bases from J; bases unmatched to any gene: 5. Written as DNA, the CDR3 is TGTGCCAGCAGCTTCCCAGCGGGGGAATACAATGAGCAGTTCTTC. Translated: CASSFPAGEYNEQFF.

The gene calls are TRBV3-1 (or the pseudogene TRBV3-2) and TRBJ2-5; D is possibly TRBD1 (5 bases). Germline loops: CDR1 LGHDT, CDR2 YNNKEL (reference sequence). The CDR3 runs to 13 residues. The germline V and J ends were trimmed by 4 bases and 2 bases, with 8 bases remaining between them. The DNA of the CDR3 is TGTGCCAGCAGCCTCCAGGGTCAAGAGACCCAGTACTTC. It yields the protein CASSLQGQETQYF.

The CDR3 DNA reads as TGTGCCATCAGTGGGGCAGATCTGAACACTGAAGCTTTCTTT. Translating gives CAISGADLNTEAFF. V usage is TRBV10-3 and J usage is TRBJ1-1, with no clear D. Germline V gene sequence: CDR1 ENHRY, CDR2 SYGVKD. The V gene lost 4 bases and the J gene lost 0 bases, with 9 bases spanning the gap. The CDR3 runs to 14 residues.

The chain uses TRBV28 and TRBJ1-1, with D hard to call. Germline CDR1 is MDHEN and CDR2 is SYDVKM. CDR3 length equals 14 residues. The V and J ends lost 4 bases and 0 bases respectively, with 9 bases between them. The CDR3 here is CASSWPTLNTEAFF. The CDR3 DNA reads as TGTGCCAGCAGTTGGCCCACATTGAACACTGAAGCTTTCTTT. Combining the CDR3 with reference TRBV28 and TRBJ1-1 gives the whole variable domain DVKVTQSSRYLVKRTGEKVFLECVQDMDHENMFWYRQDPGLGLRLIYFSYDVKMKEKGDIPEGYSVSREKKERFSLILESASTNQTSMYLCASSWPTLNTEAFFGQGTRLTVV.

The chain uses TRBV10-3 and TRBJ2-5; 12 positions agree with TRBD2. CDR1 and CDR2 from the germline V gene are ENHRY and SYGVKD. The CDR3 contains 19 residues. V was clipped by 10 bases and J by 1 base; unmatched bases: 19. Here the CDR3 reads CATSIRTSGNQILQETQYF. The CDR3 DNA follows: TGTGCCACCAGCATCCGGACTAGCGGGAACCAAATACTCCAAGAGACCCAGTACTTC.

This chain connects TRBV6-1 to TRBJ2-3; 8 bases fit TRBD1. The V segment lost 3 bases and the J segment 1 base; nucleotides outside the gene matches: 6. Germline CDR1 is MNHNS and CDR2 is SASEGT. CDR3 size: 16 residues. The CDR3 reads CASSELAGQGTDTQYF. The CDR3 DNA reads TGTGCCAGCAGTGAGTTGGCGGGACAGGGCACAGATACGCAGTATTTT.

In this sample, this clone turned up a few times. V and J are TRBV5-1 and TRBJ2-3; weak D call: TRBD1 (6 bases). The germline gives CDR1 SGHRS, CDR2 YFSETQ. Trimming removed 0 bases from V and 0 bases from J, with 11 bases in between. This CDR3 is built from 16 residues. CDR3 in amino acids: CASSLDGRGSTDTQYF. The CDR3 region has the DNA TGCGCCAGCAGCTTGGACGGCAGGGGAAGCACAGATACGCAGTATTTT.

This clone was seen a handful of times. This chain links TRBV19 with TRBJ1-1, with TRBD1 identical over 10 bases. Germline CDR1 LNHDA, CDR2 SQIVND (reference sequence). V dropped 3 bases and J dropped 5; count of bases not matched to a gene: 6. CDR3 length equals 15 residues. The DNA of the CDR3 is TGTGCCAGTAGTATGACAGGGGGCGGAGGGACTGAAGCTTTCTTT. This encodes CASSMTGGGGTEAFF.

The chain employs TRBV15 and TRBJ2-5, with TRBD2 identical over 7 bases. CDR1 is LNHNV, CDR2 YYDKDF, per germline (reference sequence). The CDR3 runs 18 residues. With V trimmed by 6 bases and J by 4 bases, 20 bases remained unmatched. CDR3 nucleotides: TGTGCCACCAGTTTACGGCTTGGGGAGCGGGGTTTGGGAGAGACCCAGTACTTC. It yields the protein CATSLRLGERGLGETQYF.

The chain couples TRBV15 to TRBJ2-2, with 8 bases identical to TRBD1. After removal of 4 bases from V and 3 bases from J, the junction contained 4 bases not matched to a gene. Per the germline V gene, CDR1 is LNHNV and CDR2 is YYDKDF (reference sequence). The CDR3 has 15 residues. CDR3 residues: CATSIRQGYTGELFF. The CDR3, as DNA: TGTGCCACCAGCATTCGACAGGGGTACACCGGGGAGCTGTTTTTT.

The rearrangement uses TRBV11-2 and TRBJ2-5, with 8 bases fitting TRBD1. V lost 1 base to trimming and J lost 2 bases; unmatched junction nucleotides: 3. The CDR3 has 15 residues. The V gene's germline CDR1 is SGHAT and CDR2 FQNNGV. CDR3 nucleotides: TGTGCCAGCAGCTTAGGACAGGGGTTACAAGAGACCCAGTACTTC. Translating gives CASSLGQGLQETQYF.

CDR3 nucleotides: TGTGCCAGTAGTAAGGGACAGGGGTTTTACGAGCAGTACTTC. This gives the protein CASSKGQGFYEQYF. V is TRBV19 and J is TRBJ2-7; 10 bases fit TRBD1. The junction had 4 bases not matched to a gene; V was cut back by 4 bases and J by 4 bases. CDR1 and CDR2 (germline): LNHDA, SQIVND (reference sequence). This CDR3 has 14 residues.

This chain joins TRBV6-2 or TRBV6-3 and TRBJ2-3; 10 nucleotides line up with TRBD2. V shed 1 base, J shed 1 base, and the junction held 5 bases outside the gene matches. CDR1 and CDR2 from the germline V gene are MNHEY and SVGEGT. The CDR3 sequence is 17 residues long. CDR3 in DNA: TGTGCCAGCAGTTACTACGGTACTAGCGGGGGCACAGATACGCAGTATTTT. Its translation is CASSYYGTSGGTDTQYF.

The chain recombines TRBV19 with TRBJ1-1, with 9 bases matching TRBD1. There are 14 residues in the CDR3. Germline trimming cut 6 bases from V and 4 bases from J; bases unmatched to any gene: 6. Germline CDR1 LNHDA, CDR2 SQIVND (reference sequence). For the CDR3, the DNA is TGTGCCAGTAGCCCTGGGACAGGGCCCACTGAAGCTTTCTTT. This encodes CASSPGTGPTEAFF.

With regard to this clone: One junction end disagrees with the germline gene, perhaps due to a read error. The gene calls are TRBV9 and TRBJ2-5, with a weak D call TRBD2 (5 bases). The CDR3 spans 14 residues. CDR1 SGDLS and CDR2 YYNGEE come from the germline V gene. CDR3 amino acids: CASNPGNHQETQYF. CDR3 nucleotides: TGTGCCAGCAACCCGGGGAACCACCAGGAGACCCAGTACTTC.

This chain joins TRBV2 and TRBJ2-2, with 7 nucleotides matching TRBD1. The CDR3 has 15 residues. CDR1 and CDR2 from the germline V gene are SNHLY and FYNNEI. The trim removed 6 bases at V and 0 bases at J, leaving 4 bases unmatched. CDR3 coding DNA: TGTGCCAGCAGGCAGACAGGGCCGAACACCGGGGAGCTGTTTTTT. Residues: CASRQTGPNTGELFF.

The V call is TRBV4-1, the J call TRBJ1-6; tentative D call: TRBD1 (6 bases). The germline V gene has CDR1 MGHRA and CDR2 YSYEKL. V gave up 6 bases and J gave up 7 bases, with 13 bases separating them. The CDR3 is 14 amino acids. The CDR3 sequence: CASRPQGGNSPLHF. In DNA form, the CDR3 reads TGCGCCAGCAGACCACAGGGTGGGAATTCACCCCTCCACTTT.

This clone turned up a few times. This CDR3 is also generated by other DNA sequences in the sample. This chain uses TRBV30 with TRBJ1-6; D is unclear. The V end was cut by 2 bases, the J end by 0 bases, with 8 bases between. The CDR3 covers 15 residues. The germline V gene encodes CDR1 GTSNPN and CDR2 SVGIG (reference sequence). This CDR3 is CAWSSRSSYNSPLHF. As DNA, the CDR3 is TGTGCCTGGAGTTCCCGCAGCTCCTATAATTCACCCCTCCACTTT. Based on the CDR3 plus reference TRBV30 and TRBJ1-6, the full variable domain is SQTIHQWPATLVQPVGSPLSLECTVEGTSNPNLYWYRQAAGRGLQLLFYSVGIGQISSEVPQNLSASRPQDRQFILSSKKLLLSDSGFYLCAWSSRSSYNSPLHFGNGTRLTVT.

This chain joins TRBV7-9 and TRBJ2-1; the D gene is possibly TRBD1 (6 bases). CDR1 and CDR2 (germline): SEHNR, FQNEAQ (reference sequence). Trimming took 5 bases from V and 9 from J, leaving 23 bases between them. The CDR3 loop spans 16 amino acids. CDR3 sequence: CASSPALGAPGGEQFF. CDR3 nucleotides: TGTGCCAGCAGCCCAGCTCTGGGGGCCCCTGGCGGTGAGCAGTTCTTC.

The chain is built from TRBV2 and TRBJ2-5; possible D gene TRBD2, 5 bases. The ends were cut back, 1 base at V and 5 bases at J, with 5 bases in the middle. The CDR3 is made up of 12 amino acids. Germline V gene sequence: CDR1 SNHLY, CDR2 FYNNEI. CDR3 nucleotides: TGTGCCAGCAGTGAAGGGGAGGAGACCCAGTACTTC. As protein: CASSEGEETQYF.

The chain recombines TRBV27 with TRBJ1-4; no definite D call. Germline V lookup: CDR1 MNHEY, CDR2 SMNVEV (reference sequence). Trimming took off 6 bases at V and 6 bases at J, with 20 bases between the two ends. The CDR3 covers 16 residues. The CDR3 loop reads CASSYTGGISYEKLFF. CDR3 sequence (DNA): TGTGCCAGCAGCTATACGGGAGGGATCTCGTATGAAAAACTGTTTTTT.

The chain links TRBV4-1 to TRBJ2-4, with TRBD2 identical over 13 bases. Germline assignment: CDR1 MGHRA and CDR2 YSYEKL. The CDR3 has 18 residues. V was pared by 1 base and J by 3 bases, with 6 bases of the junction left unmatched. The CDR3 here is CASSQGLAGGRGKNIQYF. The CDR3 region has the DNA TGCGCCAGCAGCCAAGGACTAGCGGGAGGCCGGGGCAAAAACATTCAGTACTTC.

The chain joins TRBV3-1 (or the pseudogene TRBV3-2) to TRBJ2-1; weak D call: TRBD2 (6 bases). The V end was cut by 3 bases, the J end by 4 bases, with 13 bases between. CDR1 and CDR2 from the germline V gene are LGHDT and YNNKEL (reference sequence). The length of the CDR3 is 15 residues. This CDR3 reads CASSHGGGGYNEQFF. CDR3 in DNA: TGTGCCAGCAGCCACGGGGGAGGAGGGTACAATGAGCAGTTCTTC.